Listed below are T cell receptor beta chains from one sample, sequenced in a study of T-cell reconstitution after alpha-beta-depleted transplantation in children. Each CDR3 protein is one row after TCRdb ran MiXCR on the PCR reads. The sample includes about 420,000 distinct CDR3 sequences, about 16% seen only once; the top ten take 29%. The sample here was PBMCs, mostly from graft donor cells, taken 360 days after TCRalphabeta/CD19-depleted stem cell transplant. These receptors all come from a boy under two years old who had a stem cell transplant for Wiskott-Aldrich syndrome, so the T cells may come from the graft donor. The CDR3 runs from the conserved cysteine through the conserved F or W. D genes are given only for firm matches.

v_call | d_call | cdr3_aa
TRBV12-3/TRBV12-4 | - | CASSPLGAPEGTQYF
TRBV12-3/TRBV12-4 | TRBD2 | CASSPPSGVYNEQFF
TRBV7-8 | - | CASSLRGSEVFF
TRBV12-3/TRBV12-4 | - | CASSFFRQGSETQYF
TRBV20-1 | TRBD2 | CSARPLLAGAYEQYF
TRBV24-1 | TRBD2 | CATSDYKREGHPSTDTQYF
TRBV12-3/TRBV12-4 | - | CASSFRTIHNEQFF
TRBV2 | TRBD1 | CASSKTGVQPQHF
TRBV24-1 | - | CATSDLPRHPSYNEQFF
TRBV5-1 | - | CASSLGSSNQPQHF
TRBV2 | - | CASSDRTDTQYF